The 25 T cell receptor beta chains listed next were all sequenced from one sample in a study of Tregs in tolerant kidney transplant recipients. Profiled with immunoSEQ multiplex PCR; TCRdb holds only in-frame clones, not every one. The data hold some 68,000 clones, with over 80% observed a single time. Sequencing input: CD4+ T cells from blood. Source of these receptors: a human donor in good health.

This chain connects TRBV7-3 to TRBJ2-2, with 10 bases aligning to TRBD1. Germline V gives CDR1 SGHTA, CDR2 FQGTGA. V gave up 3 bases and J gave up 5 bases; unmatched junction bases: 3. The CDR3 runs 15 residues. The CDR3 protein is CASSLGQGLTGELFF. The CDR3 region has the DNA TGTGCCAGCAGCTTGGGACAGGGGCTAACCGGGGAGCTGTTTTTT.

The chain employs TRBV28 and TRBJ2-3; D may be TRBD2 (6 bases). Germline CDR1 is MDHEN and CDR2 is SYDVKM. The CDR3 runs 14 residues. The V and J ends lost 3 bases and 2 bases respectively, with 9 bases between them. Here the CDR3 DNA reads TGTGCCAGCAGTTTTAGCGGAGTCACAGATACGCAGTATTTT. Its translation is CASSFSGVTDTQYF.

In regard to this clone: The junction shows a germline mismatch at one end, possibly a read error. The chain is built from TRBV7-9 and TRBJ2-7, with D possibly TRBD2 on 5 matching bases. The CDR3 spans 16 residues. CDR1 is SEHNR, CDR2 FQNEAQ, per germline (reference sequence). CDR3 sequence reads: CASSPNYGVSSYTSRF. CDR3 bases: TGTGCCAGCAGCCCAAATTACGGGGTCAGCTCATATACCTCTCGTTTC.

The V and J genes are TRBV5-1 and TRBJ2-1; 12 positions agree with TRBD2. This CDR3 has 15 amino acids. Germline CDR1 SGHRS, CDR2 YFSETQ. Trimming cost V 4 bases and J 6 bases; bases outside gene matches: 5. CDR3 in DNA: TGCGCCAGCAGCGATGGACTAGCGGGGAGCAATGAGCAGTTCTTC. Its protein is CASSDGLAGSNEQFF.

The V and J genes are TRBV7-2 and TRBJ2-7; 7 bases are shared with TRBD2. V trimming: 3 bases; J trimming: 4 bases; junction bases outside the gene matches: 6. Germline V gene data show CDR1 as SGHTA and CDR2 as FQGNSA. This CDR3 region has 14 residues. The CDR3 DNA is TGTGCCAGCAGCTTTCCTAGCGGAATATACGAGCAGTACTTC. This translates into CASSFPSGIYEQYF.

This chain uses TRBV25-1 with TRBJ1-2, with 7 bases fitting TRBD1. CDR3 length: 15 amino acids. CDR1 and CDR2 from the germline V gene are MGHDK and SYGVNS. V dropped 4 bases and J dropped 8; count of bases not matched to a gene: 13. The DNA of the CDR3 is TGTGCCAGCAGTGCCTACACAGGGGCGTTTGGGGGCTACACCTTC. Protein sequence: CASSAYTGAFGGYTF.

V gene TRBV19 combines with J gene TRBJ2-1, with D possibly being TRBD1 (6 bases). The V end lost 9 bases, the J end lost 11 bases, and 23 bases lay between the germline ends. Germline CDR1 is LNHDA and CDR2 is SQIVND (reference sequence). The CDR3 runs 14 residues. The CDR3 DNA is TGTGCCAGCCGCGTGGGGGCGGGCACTGGAAAGCAGTTCTTC. Encoded protein: CASRVGAGTGKQFF.

The V and J genes are TRBV7-2 and TRBJ1-5, with 7 bases identical to TRBD1. The CDR3 runs 15 residues. Germline CDR1 and CDR2: SGHTA and FQGNSA. The trim removed 1 base at V and 6 bases at J, leaving 6 bases unmatched. CDR3: CASSLVGTVGQPQHF. The DNA for the CDR3 is TGTGCCAGCAGCTTAGTGGGGACAGTTGGTCAGCCCCAGCATTTT.

V gene TRBV23-1 combines with J gene TRBJ1-5; D is unclear. TRBV23-1 is an ORF; its function is uncertain. Between the trimmed V and J ends, which lost 6 bases and 1 base, there was a span of 25 bases. The CDR3 spans 19 residues. For the CDR3, the DNA is TGCGCCAGCAGAACAATCGGCTGGTGCATCCGTAGGAGCAATCAGCCCCAGCATTTT. Residues: CASRTIGWCIRRSNQPQHF.

The chain links TRBV11-3 to TRBJ2-3; 16 bases are shared with TRBD2. The CDR3 consists of 19 residues. Germline CDR1 reads SGHNT; CDR2 reads YENEEA. The junction had 12 bases not matched to a gene; V was cut back by 5 bases and J by 4 bases. This CDR3 is CASSPGTSGGAAPPDTQYF. As DNA, the CDR3 is TGTGCCAGCAGCCCCGGGACTAGCGGGGGGGCCGCCCCTCCAGATACGCAGTATTTT.

The chain uses TRBV5-1 and TRBJ1-1; weak D call: TRBD1 (5 bases). V lost 4 bases, J lost 11 bases, and 15 bases lay in between. Germline lookup yields CDR1 SGHRS and CDR2 YFSETQ. CDR3 length equals 12 residues. CDR3 amino acids: CASSRDGRAAFF. In DNA, the CDR3 is TGCGCCAGCAGCCGGGACGGGAGGGCGGCTTTCTTT.

The gene calls are TRBV7-9 and TRBJ1-3; a weak D match, TRBD1 (6 bases). Trimming took off 5 bases at V and 4 bases at J, with 18 bases between the two ends. The germline V gene encodes CDR1 SEHNR and CDR2 FQNEAQ (reference sequence). This CDR3 contains 16 residues. The CDR3 coding sequence is TGTGCCAGCAGCCCTTCCAGGGGTCGGGCCGGAAACACCATATATTTT. Amino acid sequence: CASSPSRGRAGNTIYF.

This clone was detected once. This chain uses TRBV30 with TRBJ2-7; D is ambiguous. V lost 1 base and J 3 bases, leaving 10 bases between the germline ends. The CDR3 consists of 13 residues. The V gene's germline CDR1 is GTSNPN and CDR2 SVGIG (reference sequence). CDR3 bases: TGTGCCTGGAGTGATGGTAACAGCTACGAGCAGTACTTC. Translated, it gives CAWSDGNSYEQYF.

The chain employs TRBV10-2 and TRBJ2-5, with D hard to call. Trimming took off 6 bases at V and 1 base at J, with 9 bases between the two ends. Germline CDR1 reads WSHSY; CDR2 reads SAAADI. The CDR3 consists of 13 residues. CDR3 in amino acids: CASRLGPQETQYF. Written as DNA, the CDR3 is TGCGCCAGCAGGCTAGGGCCCCAAGAGACCCAGTACTTC.

J is TRBJ2-1 and V is TRBV9; a weak D match, TRBD2 (6 bases). CDR3 length: 13 residues. Germline values: CDR1 SGDLS, CDR2 YYNGEE. With 0 bases removed from V and 15 bases from J, the gap between germline ends came to 16 bases. The CDR3 DNA reads TGTGCCAGCAGCGTAGAGGACTACACTCCCCCGTTCTTC. Translating it yields CASSVEDYTPPFF.

V gene TRBV5-1 combines with J gene TRBJ2-5; D may be TRBD2 (6 bases). Germline CDR1 SGHRS, CDR2 YFSETQ. Trimming took 1 base from V and 3 from J, leaving 10 bases between them. CDR3 length equals 14 residues. The CDR3 sequence is CASSLRPGEETQYF. The CDR3 region has the DNA TGCGCCAGCAGCTTGCGACCGGGAGAAGAGACCCAGTACTTC.

The chain has TRBV5-6 and TRBJ1-1, with a weak D call TRBD1 (6 bases). Germline V gene data show CDR1 as SGHDT and CDR2 as YYEEEE. CDR3 length: 16 amino acids. Between the trimmed V and J ends, which lost 0 bases and 1 base, there was a span of 13 bases. CDR3 residues: CASSLGPTGKNTEAFF. The CDR3 DNA reads as TGTGCCAGCAGCTTGGGTCCCACAGGGAAGAACACTGAAGCTTTCTTT.

The chain joins TRBV5-1 to TRBJ1-2; D possibly corresponds to TRBD1 (5 bases). Germline CDR1 SGHRS, CDR2 YFSETQ. This CDR3 has 13 amino acids. V was pared by 1 base and J by 6 bases, with 10 bases between. The CDR3: CASSLWGMDGYTF. Written as DNA, the CDR3 is TGCGCCAGCAGCTTGTGGGGGATGGATGGCTACACCTTC.

The chain carries TRBV4-1 and TRBJ2-3; D might be TRBD1 (5 bases). Trimming took 1 base from V and 4 from J, leaving 9 bases between them. This CDR3 region has 14 residues. Germline V gene lookup returns CDR1 MGHRA and CDR2 YSYEKL. In DNA form, the CDR3 reads TGCGCCAGCAGCCAAGTGCAGGGTCCAGATACGCAGTATTTT. Translation gives CASSQVQGPDTQYF.

This rearrangement joins TRBV2 to TRBJ2-1, with D possibly TRBD1 on 5 matching bases. Trimming left V 3 bases short and J 5 bases short, with 14 bases between. The CDR3 extends over 15 amino acids. Germline loops: CDR1 SNHLY, CDR2 FYNNEI. CDR3 nucleotide sequence: TGTGCCAGCAGTGAGTTCGGCAGGGTGGACAATGAGCAGTTCTTC. Amino acid sequence: CASSEFGRVDNEQFF.

CDR3 DNA: TGCGCCAGCAGCCAAGAGGGCGGGAGGGGGGTTCGAGCCAAAAACATTCAGTACTTC. Translated, it gives CASSQEGGRGVRAKNIQYF. V gene TRBV4-3 combines with J gene TRBJ2-4, with 9 positions matching TRBD2. The CDR3 is 19 amino acids. Germline V gives CDR1 LGHNA, CDR2 YSLEER. The junction had 9 bases not matched to a gene; V was cut back by 0 bases and J by 0 bases.

The chain uses TRBV5-1 and TRBJ2-5; no clear D. Germline V CDR1 and CDR2: SGHRS, YFSETQ. The CDR3 sequence is 13 residues long. V dropped 4 bases and J dropped 1 base, with 8 bases sitting between them. The CDR3 here is CASSHRPQETQYF. CDR3 DNA sequence: TGCGCCAGCAGCCATCGGCCCCAAGAGACCCAGTACTTC.

The V gene is TRBV9, the J gene TRBJ2-1; tentatively, D is TRBD1 or TRBD2 (5 bases each). Germline CDR1 and CDR2: SGDLS and YYNGEE. The CDR3 has 14 residues. With 2 bases removed from V and 8 bases from J, the gap between germline ends came to 14 bases. CDR3 amino acids: CASSVGVGEYEQFF. CDR3 nucleotide sequence: TGTGCCAGCAGCGTGGGGGTTGGGGAGTATGAGCAGTTCTTC. The full variable domain, completed using reference TRBV9 and TRBJ2-1, is DSGVTQTPKHLITATGQRVTLRCSPRSGDLSVYWYQQSLDQGLQFLIQYYNGEERAKGNILERFSAQQFPDLHSELNLSSLELGDSALYFCASSVGVGEYEQFFGPGTRLTVL.

This chain links TRBV7-2 with TRBJ2-7, with TRBD2 matching over 7 bases. From germline, CDR1 is SGHTA and CDR2 FQGNSA. V gave up 5 bases and J gave up 9 bases; unmatched junction bases: 10. This CDR3 has 13 amino acids. The CDR3 DNA reads TGTGCCAGCAGCACCAGCGGGGTGCTGGGGCAGTACTTC. The encoded protein is CASSTSGVLGQYF.

V gene TRBV5-5 combines with J gene TRBJ1-2; 7 bases agree with TRBD1. Germline CDR1 is SGHKS and CDR2 is YYEKEE (reference sequence). The CDR3 runs 13 residues. J gave up 8 bases and V 4 bases, and 8 bases lay outside the gene matches. The CDR3 DNA reads as TGTGCCAGCAGCCTGACAGGGTCGGGCGGCTACACCTTC. It is translated as CASSLTGSGGYTF.